These 6 T cell receptor beta chains came from one sample sequenced in a study of response to subunit inactivated influenza vaccine. MiXCR, applied by TCRdb to the RT-PCR reads, yields one record per CDR3 protein. This sample carries fewer than 700,000 distinct CDR3 sequences, roughly 13% of them seen once, and the ten largest clones take roughly 14%. The sequencing here drew on PBMCs from blood, taken about 40 days after vaccination. Receptors originate from a man aged 45-65 years who received an inactivated influenza vaccine.

The sample holds a few counts of this clonotype. The chain uses TRBV27 and TRBJ2-3; 8 bases agree with TRBD2. The CDR3 length is 16 residues. Trimming removed 3 bases from V and 4 bases from J; junction bases left unmatched: 9. In germline, CDR1 is MNHEY, CDR2 SMNVEV (reference sequence). The DNA of the CDR3 is TGTGCCAGCAGTTTTCGGGGGGGGCCTAGTCCAGATACGCAGTATTTT. Encoded protein: CASSFRGGPSPDTQYF.

This clonotype was counted only a few times. The chain links TRBV28 to TRBJ2-7; 7 bases map to TRBD1. This CDR3 has 13 amino acids. Per germline, CDR1 MDHEN and CDR2 SYDVKM. CDR3 loop: CASEQGDRREQYF. In nucleotides, the CDR3 is TGTGCATCGGAGCAGGGGGATCGACGCGAGCAGTACTTC.

V usage is TRBV12-3 or TRBV12-4 and J usage is TRBJ2-4, with no clear D. This CDR3 has 15 residues. V lost 6 bases and J lost 0, with 12 bases in between. The CDR3 here is CASRTGPLAKNIQYF. Here the CDR3 DNA reads TGTGCCAGCAGAACTGGACCCCTAGCCAAAAACATTCAGTACTTC.

This clonotype was recorded a few times. This sequence joins TRBV20-1 and TRBJ2-3; 9 bases are shared with TRBD2. Germline CDR1 DFQATT, CDR2 SNEGSKA (reference sequence). CDR3 length: 15 residues. Unmatched junction bases numbered 10, after V lost 3 bases and J lost 6 bases. CDR3 protein: CSARELAGYGDTQYF. DNA for the CDR3: TGCAGTGCTAGGGAGCTAGCGGGATACGGGGATACGCAGTATTTT.

The rearrangement links TRBV6-1 to TRBJ2-7; tentative D call: TRBD1 (5 bases). Germline loops: CDR1 MNHNS, CDR2 SASEGT. The CDR3 spans 15 residues. The ends were cut back, 4 bases at V and 1 base at J, with 14 bases in the middle. In nucleotides, the CDR3 is TGTGCCAGCAGTGTCTTCCAGGGTTTATCCTACGAGCAGTACTTC. Residues: CASSVFQGLSYEQYF.

This chain uses TRBV7-9 with TRBJ1-4; a possible D gene is TRBD1 (6 bases). V lost 5 bases to trimming and J lost 0 bases, with 10 bases between them. The CDR3 runs to 15 residues. The germline gives CDR1 SEHNR, CDR2 FQNEAQ (reference sequence). CDR3 in amino acids: CASSRDIATNEKLFF. CDR3 DNA: TGTGCCAGCAGCCGGGACATAGCAACTAATGAAAAACTGTTTTTT.